A single sample is the source of the 14 T cell receptor beta chains below, sequenced in a study of T cells in lung cancer brain metastases. Generated by immunoSEQ multiplex PCR, the TCRdb table keeps only in-frame clones and is missing some. This sample yields around 2,900 clones, of which under 95% are seen a single time; 3.5% to 5.5% belongs to the top ten. Sequenced: tumor tissue from the primary lung tumor. These receptors were taken from a woman aged 45-65 years with non-small cell lung cancer.

On this clone: Relative to the germline gene, one junction end is altered; a read error may explain this. This rearrangement joins TRBV5-5 to TRBJ1-2, with D unclear. The CDR3 loop spans 14 amino acids. Germline CDR1 is SGHKS and CDR2 is YYEKEE (reference sequence). CDR3 coding DNA: TGTGCTAGCAGCTTGAAACAGTCGGCGTATGGCTACACCTTC. Protein product: CASSLKQSAYGYTF.

This chain connects TRBV28 to TRBJ1-1; 10 positions agree with TRBD1. The CDR3 length is 14 residues. V dropped 4 bases and J dropped 6; count of bases not matched to a gene: 5. Looked up from germline, CDR1 is MDHEN and CDR2 is SYDVKM. This CDR3 reads CASSSLTGGSEAFF. For the CDR3, the DNA is TGTGCCAGCAGTTCCCTGACAGGGGGCTCTGAAGCTTTCTTT.

This chain connects TRBV7-9 to TRBJ2-1; 12 bases map to TRBD2. CDR1 and CDR2 (germline): SEHNR, FQNEAQ (reference sequence). The CDR3 has 16 residues. V shed 5 bases, J shed 1 base, and the junction held 3 bases outside the gene matches. The CDR3 sequence: CASSQTSGRSYNEQFF. The CDR3 region has the DNA TGTGCCAGCAGCCAGACTAGCGGGAGATCCTACAATGAGCAGTTCTTC.

V gene TRBV2 combines with J gene TRBJ2-2; a possible D gene is TRBD2 (5 bases). V was shortened by 6 bases and J by 4 bases, with 9 bases between the two germline ends. Germline V lookup: CDR1 SNHLY, CDR2 FYNNEI. This CDR3 spans 13 amino acids. In DNA, the CDR3 is TGTGCCAGCAGGGCCGGGATCACCGGGGAGCTGTTTTTT. Its translation is CASRAGITGELFF. Using reference TRBV2 and TRBJ2-2 for the parts outside the CDR3, the full variable domain is EPEVTQTPSHQVTQMGQEVILRCVPISNHLYFYWYRQILGQKVEFLVSFYNNEISEKSEIFDDQFSVERPDGSNFTLKIRSTKLEDSAMYFCASRAGITGELFFGEGSRLTVL.

The chain joins TRBV28 to TRBJ2-7, with D uncertain. V was cut by 5 bases and J by 2 bases, with 19 bases left in between. Germline loops: CDR1 MDHEN, CDR2 SYDVKM. The CDR3 is 16 residues long. The CDR3 protein is CASSPRPGSKTYEQYF. For the CDR3, the DNA is TGTGCCAGCAGTCCACGTCCCGGTAGCAAAACCTACGAGCAGTACTTC.

This rearrangement joins TRBV5-4 to TRBJ2-2; 8 bases are shared with TRBD2. The junction had 1 base not matched to a gene; V was cut back by 4 bases and J by 5 bases. Germline assignment: CDR1 SGHNT and CDR2 YYREEE (reference sequence). The CDR3 length is 13 residues. The CDR3 region has the DNA TGTGCCAGCAGCCGCGGGGGGACCGGGGAGCTGTTTTTT. Residues: CASSRGGTGELFF.

Only one count was recorded for this clone. This chain uses TRBV5-4 with TRBJ2-1; TRBD1 agrees at 11 bases. CDR1 is SGHNT and CDR2 is YYREEE in the germline V gene (reference sequence). V shed 2 bases, J shed 5 bases, and the junction held 3 bases outside the gene matches. The CDR3 is made up of 15 amino acids. CDR3 nucleotides: TGTGCCAGCAGCTTACCGGGACAGGGGGACAATGAGCAGTTCTTC. Translated, it gives CASSLPGQGDNEQFF.

This chain connects TRBV5-1 to TRBJ1-1; 7 bases are a match to TRBD1. Germline assignment: CDR1 SGHRS and CDR2 YFSETQ. With V trimmed by 3 bases and J by 3 bases, 2 bases remained unmatched. The CDR3 runs 13 residues. Written as DNA, the CDR3 is TGCGCCAGCAGCTGGGGACAGTACACTGAAGCTTTCTTT. This sequence encodes CASSWGQYTEAFF.

This chain joins TRBV30 and TRBJ1-4; no firm D call. Germline loops: CDR1 GTSNPN, CDR2 SVGIG (reference sequence). CDR3 length equals 13 residues. Trimming shortened V by 1 base and J by 8 bases, and 11 bases separated the two germline ends. The CDR3 reads CAWSGGGWEKLFF. The CDR3 coding sequence is TGTGCCTGGAGTGGGGGAGGCTGGGAAAAACTGTTTTTT.

This sequence joins TRBV9 and TRBJ1-2; D perhaps matches TRBD1 (6 bases). The V end lost 6 bases, the J end lost 4 bases, and 19 bases lay between the germline ends. In germline, CDR1 is SGDLS, CDR2 YYNGEE. This CDR3 contains 15 residues. The CDR3 nucleotides read TGTGCCAGCAAAGGGGACTCAGGGGCTGCCTATGGCTACACCTTC. Amino acid sequence: CASKGDSGAAYGYTF.

V is TRBV4-3 and J is TRBJ2-2, with TRBD2 matching over 10 bases. Trimming cost V 4 bases and J 6 bases; bases outside gene matches: 11. Germline V gives CDR1 LGHNA, CDR2 YSLEER. This CDR3 has 17 amino acids. CDR3 sequence reads: CASSPGLAVSGAGELFF. The CDR3 DNA is TGCGCCAGCAGCCCCGGACTAGCGGTTAGTGGGGCCGGGGAGCTGTTTTTT.

The chain has TRBV27 and TRBJ2-3; unclear D gene. Trimming removed 3 bases at V and 7 bases at J, with 11 bases between. The CDR3 length is 13 residues. Germline V CDR1 and CDR2: MNHEY, SMNVEV (reference sequence). The CDR3 DNA reads TGTGCCAGCAGTTTTTGGCGCACGCATACGCAGTATTTT. It is translated as CASSFWRTHTQYF.

On this clone itself: The same CDR3 also results from other DNA sequences found in this sample. The chain joins TRBV7-9 to TRBJ2-7; D is unresolved. Germline lookup yields CDR1 SEHNR and CDR2 FQNEAQ (reference sequence). This CDR3 region has 13 residues. The V and J ends lost 1 base and 2 bases respectively, with 6 bases between them. CDR3 loop: CASSLDTAYEQYF. The CDR3 region has the DNA TGTGCCAGCAGCTTAGATACGGCCTACGAGCAGTACTTC.

The rearrangement links TRBV30 to TRBJ1-4; D unclear. Germline CDR1 reads GTSNPN; CDR2 reads SVGIG (reference sequence). V gave up 0 bases and J gave up 6 bases, with 5 bases separating them. There are 12 residues in the CDR3. The CDR3 loop reads CAWSVSHEKLFF. The CDR3, as DNA: TGTGCCTGGAGTGTAAGCCATGAAAAACTGTTTTTT.